What follows are 19 T cell receptor beta chains derived from one specimen sequenced in a study of shared T cell receptors in the human thymus. The table came from immunoSEQ multiplex PCR; TCRdb's copy has only in-frame clones and leaves some out. This table holds about 610,000 clones, approximately 87% found once. These same data were also listed under a study on human thymus T cells.

Sequencing was done on a sample of thymocytes. Every receptor here comes from a boy under two years old with a congenital heart defect.

The chain combines TRBV4-2 with TRBJ1-1; D call uncertain. This CDR3 has 16 amino acids. Germline-derived CDR1 and CDR2 are LGHNA and YNFKEQ. Trimming removed 0 bases at V and 0 bases at J, with 11 bases between. CDR3 sequence reads: CASSQESSLLNTEAFF. The CDR3 DNA follows: TGTGCCAGCAGCCAAGAGTCGAGCCTTTTGAACACTGAAGCTTTCTTT.

The rearrangement joins TRBV11-3 to TRBJ2-7; TRBD2 is a possible D gene (5 bases). Per germline, CDR1 SGHNT and CDR2 YENEEA. V gave up 5 bases and J gave up 0 bases, with 14 bases separating them. The CDR3 loop spans 15 amino acids. CDR3 coding DNA: TGTGCCAGCAGCCCCCACGCTAGCTGCTCCTACGAGCAGTACTTC. This gives the protein CASSPHASCSYEQYF.

This chain links TRBV5-4 with TRBJ1-2; D is unclear. Germline CDR1 SGHNT, CDR2 YYREEE (reference sequence). V dropped 1 base and J dropped 4 bases, with 20 bases sitting between them. This CDR3 has 17 residues. CDR3 nucleotide sequence: TGTGCCAGCAGCTTGAGGTGGCTGGGCCGTAAAGGCTATGGCTACACCTTC. The encoded protein is CASSLRWLGRKGYGYTF. The full variable domain, with the rest looked up from reference TRBV5-4 and TRBJ1-2, is ETGVTQSPTHLIKTRGQQVTLRCSSQSGHNTVSWYQQALGQGPQFIFQYYREEENGRGNFPPRFSGLQFPNYSSELNVNALELDDSALYLCASSLRWLGRKGYGYTFGSGTRLTVV.

CDR3 bases: TGTGCCAGCAGCCTGACTAGCGGGAGAACCGGGGAGCTGTTTTTT. This codes for CASSLTSGRTGELFF. The chain recombines TRBV7-3 with TRBJ2-2; 12 nucleotides agree with TRBD2. V was pared by 5 bases and J by 5 bases, with 3 bases of the junction left unmatched. The CDR3 runs to 15 residues. Looked up from germline, CDR1 is SGHTA and CDR2 is FQGTGA.

This sequence joins TRBV5-4 and TRBJ2-4; 9 bases line up with TRBD2. V trimming: 4 bases; J trimming: 0 bases; junction bases outside the gene matches: 8. Germline V CDR1 and CDR2: SGHNT, YYREEE (reference sequence). The CDR3 has 17 amino acids. The CDR3 DNA sequence: TGTGCCAGCAGCCGACTAGCGGCAATACTAGCCAAAAACATTCAGTACTTC. Its translation is CASSRLAAILAKNIQYF.

CDR3 sequence reads: CASSSPPGTDYEQYF. Written as DNA, the CDR3 is TGTGCCAGCAGTTCTCCCCCTGGGACAGATTACGAGCAGTACTTC. The chain is built from TRBV28 and TRBJ2-7, with 7 bases identical to TRBD1. The germline CDR1 and CDR2 sequences are MDHEN and SYDVKM. The V and J ends lost 4 bases and 4 bases, in that order; junction bases with no gene match: 10. This CDR3 is built from 15 residues.

The chain couples TRBV10-1 to TRBJ2-7; 8 nucleotides line up with TRBD1. Germline-derived CDR1 and CDR2 are WNHNN and SYGVQD (reference sequence). The CDR3 sequence is 17 residues long. V shed 1 base and J 0 bases; nucleotides not matched to a gene: 8. CDR3: CASSELRRGPISYEQYF. In DNA, the CDR3 is TGCGCCAGCAGTGAGTTGCGCAGGGGGCCTATCTCCTACGAGCAGTACTTC.

This clone was seen a single time. The J gene is TRBJ2-7, the V gene TRBV14; D is perhaps TRBD2 (5 bases). In germline, CDR1 is SGHDN, CDR2 FVKESK. The V end was cut by 1 base, the J end by 3 bases, with 13 bases between. This CDR3 spans 15 amino acids. CDR3 in DNA: TGTGCCAGCAGCCAAGTCGCTAGCTCCTACTACGAGCAGTACTTC. Residues: CASSQVASSYYEQYF.

The rearrangement joins TRBV4-1 to TRBJ2-2, with 8 bases identical to TRBD2. CDR3 length: 15 amino acids. CDR1 is MGHRA and CDR2 is YSYEKL in the germline V gene. Trimming removed 4 bases from V and 7 bases from J; junction bases left unmatched: 8. In DNA form, the CDR3 reads TGCGCCAGCAGCCCGGAAGCGGGAGCGGACGGGGAGCTGTTTTTT. Protein: CASSPEAGADGELFF.

This clone was counted a few times. The V call is TRBV4-3, the J call TRBJ1-4; no reliable D call. V was clipped by 4 bases and J by 8 bases, with 11 bases between them. The germline V gene encodes CDR1 LGHNA and CDR2 YSLEER. This CDR3 region has 13 residues. The CDR3 DNA sequence: TGCGCCAGCAGCCTCGTATCCGGGGAAAAACTGTTTTTT. This encodes CASSLVSGEKLFF.

J is TRBJ2-7 and V is TRBV10-3, with 8 positions matching TRBD2. CDR1 is ENHRY, CDR2 SYGVKD, per germline. The ends lost 4 bases at V and 3 bases at J; junction bases unmatched: 11. This CDR3 region has 16 residues. CDR3 amino acids: CAISAERGGTSYEQYF. The CDR3 DNA reads TGTGCCATCAGTGCTGAAAGGGGTGGGACTAGCTACGAGCAGTACTTC.

The CDR3 loop reads CSVATSGGPGPYNEQFF. The DNA of the CDR3 is TGCAGCGTTGCCACTAGCGGTGGGCCTGGGCCCTACAATGAGCAGTTCTTC. The gene calls are TRBV29-1 and TRBJ2-1, with TRBD2 matching over 8 bases. Germline lookup yields CDR1 SQVTM and CDR2 ANQGSEA. This CDR3 spans 17 amino acids. Losses at the gene ends were 4 bases for V and 2 bases for J; bases not matched to a gene: 13.

This chain uses TRBV5-1 with TRBJ2-3, with 12 bases lining up with TRBD2. Trimming removed 4 bases from V and 3 bases from J; junction bases left unmatched: 3. The CDR3 has 15 residues. Per the germline V gene, CDR1 is SGHRS and CDR2 is YFSETQ. The CDR3 DNA follows: TGCGCCAGCAGCGCTAGCGGGAGGGCGACAGATACGCAGTATTTT. Translating gives CASSASGRATDTQYF.

This sequence joins TRBV7-2 and TRBJ2-5, with 9 bases aligning to TRBD2. The CDR3 is made up of 15 amino acids. Germline CDR1 and CDR2: SGHTA and FQGNSA. J gave up 1 base and V 5 bases, and 5 bases lay outside the gene matches. DNA for the CDR3: TGTGCCAGCAGCCTCTCGCGGGAGGGCCAAGAGACCCAGTACTTC. Its protein is CASSLSREGQETQYF. Supplemented by reference TRBV7-2 and TRBJ2-5, the full variable domain reads GAGVSQSPSNKVTEKGKDVELRCDPISGHTALYWYRQSLGQGLEFLIYFQGNSAPDKSGLPSDRFSAERTGGSVSTLTIQRTQQEDSAVYLCASSLSREGQETQYFGPGTRLLVL.

V gene TRBV10-1 combines with J gene TRBJ1-1; no definite D call. CDR3 size: 13 residues. The V end was cut by 4 bases, the J end by 0 bases, with 6 bases between. From germline, CDR1 is WNHNN and CDR2 SYGVQD (reference sequence). CDR3 DNA: TGCGCCAGCAGTGGGCGGGTGAACACTGAAGCTTTCTTT. Translated: CASSGRVNTEAFF.

The genes are TRBV2 and TRBJ2-1, with TRBD2 matching 12 bases. The CDR3 totals 16 residues. V was clipped by 6 bases and J by 6 bases; unmatched bases: 9. The germline V gene has CDR1 SNHLY and CDR2 FYNNEI. CDR3 nucleotide sequence: TGTGCCAGCAGCACCCCTAGCGGGAGGGCCCTCAATGAGCAGTTCTTC. It specifies CASSTPSGRALNEQFF.

This clone has just a few counts. The DNA of the CDR3 is TGTGCCAGCAGCTTGGACCAGGGTTGGGGAAACACCATATATTTT. This translates into CASSLDQGWGNTIYF. This chain connects TRBV5-4 to TRBJ1-3; weak D call: TRBD1 (5 bases). The ends were cut back, 0 bases at V and 4 bases at J, with 11 bases in the middle. Germline CDR1 SGHNT, CDR2 YYREEE (reference sequence). This CDR3 comprises 15 residues.

The chain combines TRBV29-1 with TRBJ2-1; no definite D call. This CDR3 is 10 amino acids long. CDR1 and CDR2 from the germline V gene are SQVTM and ANQGSEA. Between the trimmed V and J ends, which lost 5 bases and 6 bases, there was a span of 5 bases. The CDR3 is CSVFGNEQFF. Written as DNA, the CDR3 is TGCAGCGTTTTCGGCAATGAGCAGTTCTTC.

The chain has TRBV18 and TRBJ2-7; D gene unclear. Between the trimmed V and J ends, which lost 0 bases and 3 bases, there was a span of 6 bases. Germline V CDR1 and CDR2: KGHSH, LQKENI. The CDR3 spans 13 residues. CDR3 sequence: CASSPPYVYEQYF. The CDR3 bases are TGTGCCAGCTCACCACCTTATGTCTACGAGCAGTACTTC.